The clone carrying this T cell receptor beta chain was counted at least ten times. Its matching antigen is unknown. This CDR3 comprises 13 residues. Germline V gives CDR1 DFQATT, CDR2 SNEGSKA (reference sequence). Trimming shortened V by 0 bases and J by 5 bases, and 11 bases separated the two germline ends. Under the authors' procedure: Samples held a median of about 94,000 TCRs, range about 20,000–690,600. TCRdb recomputed calls from the RACE reads with MiXCR, one row per CDR3 protein. The V and J calls follow TCRdb's processing rather than the paper's. The table lists 300,000 to 350,000 distinct CDR3 sequences, 5.5% to 8% of them singletons. Time point: patch test 1, 2 weeks after DPC sensitization. Treatment meaning: therapeutic diphenylcyclopropenone sensitization with weekly scalp DPC. Blood draws came before every patch-test application. These data come from a study of human T cells and chemical hapten exposure.

Findings and limits, study-wide: A positive correlation with patch test score was shown by PT1 expanded TCR counts. Counts of TCRs above 1 in 1000 frequency stayed unchanged with DPC sensitization.

This clonotype originated in a woman between 18 and 29 years old with alopecia areata. Some clones in this sample may be carry-over from other donors' samples. The chain is built from TRBV20-1 and TRBJ2-7, with TRBD2 as a possible D gene (5 bases). The sequences come from whole blood, collected in connection with sensitization to the hapten diphenylcyclopropenone (DPC). The CDR3 region is CSARDLARDEQYF. Here the CDR3 DNA reads TGCAGTGCTAGAGACCTAGCTAGGGACGAGCAGTACTTC.